This entry lists 25 T cell receptor beta chains sequenced from one sample in a study of T cells in Graves' hyperthyroidism and ophthalmopathy. TCR beta CDR3 regions were amplified from RNA transcripts. First-round RT-PCR with HTBI primers amplified the TCR CDR3 region. TCRdb re-analysed the multiplex PCR reads in MiXCR, keeping a single row per CDR3 protein. The sample lists roughly 500,000 distinct CDR3 sequences, around 46% occurring once. The source material was peripheral blood or thyroid tissue (not recorded which). Receptors originate from an adult woman with Graves' disease, either hyperthyroidism or ophthalmopathy (not recorded which).

This clonotype was recorded many times. The chain uses TRBV7-9 and TRBJ1-3; a weak D match, TRBD1 (5 bases). The CDR3 sequence is 15 residues long. The germline V gene encodes CDR1 SEHNR and CDR2 FQNEAQ (reference sequence). V was cut by 5 bases and J by 0 bases, with 11 bases left in between. CDR3 sequence: CASSPGLNSGNTIYF. In DNA, the CDR3 is TGTGCCAGCAGCCCGGGACTGAACTCTGGAAACACCATATATTTT.

V gene TRBV14 combines with J gene TRBJ1-6, with D possibly being TRBD1 (6 bases). Germline-derived CDR1 and CDR2 are SGHDN and FVKESK. Trimming stripped 2 bases from V and 6 bases from J, with 8 bases between. This CDR3 has 14 residues. DNA for the CDR3: TGTGCCAGCAGCCAAATCAGGGGTAATTCACCCCTCCACTTT. Translation gives CASSQIRGNSPLHF.

There are many counts of this clonotype. The gene calls are TRBV10-3 and TRBJ1-1; D not certain. Trimming left V 0 bases short and J 0 bases short, with 8 bases between. Germline CDR1 reads ENHRY; CDR2 reads SYGVKD. The CDR3 has 15 residues. DNA for the CDR3: TGTGCCATCAGTGAGTCAGGAGCGATGAACACTGAAGCTTTCTTT. Translated, it gives CAISESGAMNTEAFF.

This clonotype was found once. DNA of the CDR3: TGCGCCAGCAGCTTGGCTACAGGGCAGGGGACCCAGCATTTT. Residues: CASSLATGQGTQHF. This sequence joins TRBV5-1 and TRBJ1-5, with a weak D call TRBD1 (6 bases). CDR3 length equals 14 residues. Trimming cost V 0 bases and J 11 bases, with 15 bases left between them. Germline loops: CDR1 SGHRS, CDR2 YFSETQ.

A few counts support this clonotype. The CDR3 DNA reads as TGTGTCGGGCAAGGACAGGGTGATCAGCCCCAGCATTTT. This codes for CVGQGQGDQPQHF. The rearrangement joins TRBV7-3 to TRBJ1-5, with 8 bases matching TRBD1. The germline V gene encodes CDR1 SGHTA and CDR2 FQGTGA. The CDR3 loop spans 13 amino acids.

Turning to this clonotype: An end of the junction differs from the germline gene, which may be a read error. This chain uses TRBV12-3 or TRBV12-4 with TRBJ1-5; D unresolved. This CDR3 is 14 amino acids long. The CDR3 sequence: CASSWDRRDQTQHF. In nucleotides, the CDR3 is TGTGCCAGCAGCTGGGATAGGCGGGATCAGACCCAGCATTTT.

The chain combines TRBV10-3 with TRBJ1-1; D unclear. With 10 bases removed from V and 6 bases from J, the gap between germline ends came to 15 bases. The CDR3 covers 12 residues. Looked up from germline, CDR1 is ENHRY and CDR2 is SYGVKD. The CDR3 DNA follows: TGTGCCACACGTAGGATAGGGTCTGAAGCTTTCTTT. Translation: CATRRIGSEAFF.

The genes are TRBV5-1 and TRBJ2-1, with D unresolved. The CDR3 has 15 amino acids. The V end was cut by 0 bases, the J end by 0 bases, with 7 bases between. Germline V gene data show CDR1 as SGHRS and CDR2 as YFSETQ. Written as DNA, the CDR3 is TGCGCCAGCAGCTTGGAGGGTGTCTCCTACAATGAGCAGTTCTTC. Encoded protein: CASSLEGVSYNEQFF. The full variable domain, rest sourced from reference TRBV5-1 and TRBJ2-1, is KAGVTQTPRYLIKTRGQQVTLSCSPISGHRSVSWYQQTPGQGLQFLFEYFSETQRNKGNFPGRFSGRQFSNSRSEMNVSTLELGDSALYLCASSLEGVSYNEQFFGPGTRLTVL.

This clonotype was recorded many times. Sequence at one end of the junction differs from germline and may be a read error. V is TRBV30 and J is TRBJ1-6; 8 positions match TRBD1. The length of the CDR3 is 13 residues. The germline V gene has CDR1 GTSNPN and CDR2 SVGIG (reference sequence). The CDR3 DNA follows: TGTGCCTGGAGCGCGTCCCGGGACAGGTATCTCGCCTTT. Amino acid sequence: CAWSASRDRYLAF.

This sequence joins TRBV12-3 or TRBV12-4 and TRBJ1-4, with D tentatively TRBD1 (5 bases). V was pared by 0 bases and J by 14 bases, with 13 bases between. This CDR3 is 13 amino acids long. The CDR3 nucleotides read TGTGCCAGCAGTTTAGCAGGGACGATGAAGCTGTTTTTT. Protein sequence: CASSLAGTMKLFF.

This clonotype occurred a few times. The V gene is TRBV7-6, the J gene TRBJ2-6, with D maybe TRBD1 (6 bases). The CDR3 has 18 amino acids. V shed 3 bases and J shed 2 bases, with 17 bases lying between them. Germline V lookup: CDR1 SGHVS, CDR2 FNYEAQ. As DNA, the CDR3 is TGTGCCAGCAGCTTTGATTCGGGACACTCGGCTGGGGCCAACGTCCTGACTTTC. This codes for CASSFDSGHSAGANVLTF.

For this clonotype: Since the CDR3 does not end with the conserved phenylalanine or tryptophan, this likely comes from a read error. Because the CDR3's place on the DNA is in doubt, the DNA is left out and the CDR3 is given as listed by TCRdb. The chain joins TRBV14 to TRBJ1-6. Ends included, the CDR3 has 8 residues. Germline V gene sequence: CDR1 SGHDN, CDR2 FVKESK. This CDR3 is CASSPPHG.

The V and J genes are TRBV24-1 and TRBJ1-5; D unclear. V dropped 3 bases and J dropped 5 bases, with 7 bases sitting between them. The CDR3 is made up of 13 amino acids. Germline V lookup: CDR1 KGHDR, CDR2 SFDVKD. The CDR3 reads CATSDARYQPQHF. The CDR3 nucleotides read TGTGCCACCAGTGATGCCCGGTATCAGCCCCAGCATTTT.

The rearrangement uses TRBV29-1 and TRBJ1-1; weak D call: TRBD1 (5 bases). The CDR3 loop spans 14 amino acids. Germline-derived CDR1 and CDR2 are SQVTM and ANQGSEA. Deletions cut 6 bases from V and 3 bases from J, with 17 bases between. CDR3 in amino acids: CSVYREGYDTEAFF. The CDR3 coding sequence is TGCAGCGTATATAGGGAGGGGTACGACACTGAAGCTTTCTTT.

This clonotype has at least ten counts. The V call is TRBV20-1, the J call TRBJ2-7; D unresolved. The germline V and J ends were trimmed by 4 bases and 5 bases, with 6 bases remaining between them. Germline CDR1 and CDR2: DFQATT and SNEGSKA (reference sequence). The CDR3 length is 10 residues. CDR3 nucleotide sequence: TGCAGTGCTATCCGGAACGAGCAGTACTTC. Translation gives CSAIRNEQYF.

The chain uses TRBV7-9 and TRBJ1-5; the match to TRBD1 covers 7 bases. CDR1 is SEHNR, CDR2 FQNEAQ, per germline (reference sequence). This CDR3 has 16 amino acids. Trimming at V came to 5 bases and at J to 2 bases, leaving 9 bases not matched to a gene. Here the CDR3 DNA reads TGTGCCAGCAGCCCTACAGGGGCGGGGGGCAATCAGCCCCAGCATTTT. It encodes CASSPTGAGGNQPQHF.

This clonotype was picked up a small number of times. The V call is TRBV30, the J call TRBJ2-6; D may match TRBD1 or TRBD2 (5 bases each). Trimming stripped 5 bases from V and 0 bases from J, with 14 bases between. The germline gives CDR1 GTSNPN, CDR2 SVGIG (reference sequence). This CDR3 has 16 amino acids. Written as DNA, the CDR3 is TGTGCCTGGGAGAGGGGATCAAGCTCTGGGGCCAACGTCCTGACTTTC. It encodes CAWERGSSSGANVLTF. Together with reference TRBV30 and TRBJ2-6, the CDR3 gives the full variable domain: SQTIHQWPATLVQPVGSPLSLECTVEGTSNPNLYWYRQAAGRGLQLLFYSVGIGQISSEVPQNLSASRPQDRQFILSSKKLLLSDSGFYLCAWERGSSSGANVLTFGAGSRLTVL.

About this clonotype itself: Likely a read error: the CDR3 ends without its conserved phenylalanine or tryptophan. The limits of the CDR3 on the DNA are not certain, so only TCRdb's listed CDR3 is given. J is TRBJ1-1 and V is TRBV10-3. Ends included, the CDR3 has 10 residues. Germline V CDR1 and CDR2: ENHRY, SYGVKD. The CDR3 loop reads CAISESNPIE.

The chain employs TRBV2 and TRBJ2-1; either TRBD1 or TRBD2 may fit D (6 bases each). Germline V gene data show CDR1 as SNHLY and CDR2 as FYNNEI. The CDR3 runs 16 residues. The ends were cut back, 2 bases at V and 4 bases at J, with 15 bases in the middle. The CDR3 region is CASSERGRDRYNEQFF. The CDR3 bases are TGTGCCAGCAGTGAACGGGGGCGGGACCGTTACAATGAGCAGTTCTTC. The full variable domain, in which reference TRBV2 and TRBJ2-1 provide the parts outside the CDR3, is EPEVTQTPSHQVTQMGQEVILRCVPISNHLYFYWYRQILGQKVEFLVSFYNNEISEKSEIFDDQFSVERPDGSNFTLKIRSTKLEDSAMYFCASSERGRDRYNEQFFGPGTRLTVL.

V and J are TRBV3-1 and TRBJ1-1; D gene uncertain. The V gene's germline CDR1 is LGHDT and CDR2 YNNKEL (reference sequence). Trimming removed 1 base at V and 11 bases at J, with 8 bases between. This CDR3 spans 11 amino acids. The CDR3: CASSQGRKAFF. CDR3 DNA sequence: TGTGCCAGCAGCCAAGGTCGAAAGGCTTTCTTT.

The chain is built from TRBV20-1 and TRBJ2-7; D possibly corresponds to TRBD1 (5 bases). The CDR3 is 14 residues long. CDR1 and CDR2 from the germline V gene are DFQATT and SNEGSKA (reference sequence). V gave up 4 bases and J gave up 4 bases, with 17 bases separating them. The CDR3 DNA sequence: TGCAGTGCTAATAGGGGCCAGGGTTTATACGAGCAGTACTTC. Translated: CSANRGQGLYEQYF.

This rearrangement joins TRBV7-2 to TRBJ2-2, with 9 positions matching TRBD1. J was trimmed by 4 bases and V by 4 bases; bases with no gene match: 10. The CDR3 spans 17 residues. Germline V gene data show CDR1 as SGHTA and CDR2 as FQGNSA. CDR3 region: CASSSRQGGRVTGELFF. CDR3 DNA: TGTGCCAGCAGCTCTAGACAGGGGGGCAGGGTCACCGGGGAGCTGTTTTTT.

In regard to this clonotype: The CDR3 end shows no conserved phenylalanine or tryptophan, and so a read error is likely. The DNA is omitted, as the CDR3 cannot be located on it reliably, and the CDR3 follows TCRdb's listing. The chain combines TRBV7-9 with TRBJ1-2; the table names TRBD1, a call not compared with the DNA. CDR1 SEHNR and CDR2 FQNEAQ come from the germline V gene (reference sequence). The CDR3 region is 11 residues in length, termini included. CDR3: CASSLGGLVIY.

The chain recombines TRBV29-1 with TRBJ1-2, with 8 bases that match TRBD1. CDR1 is SQVTM and CDR2 is ANQGSEA in the germline V gene. The CDR3 length is 12 residues. Trimming took 8 bases from V and 6 from J; bases not matched to a gene: 8. Written as DNA, the CDR3 is TGCAGCAGTTCGGACAGGGTAAATGGCTACACCTTC. This codes for CSSSDRVNGYTF.

The rearrangement links TRBV10-3 to TRBJ1-5; D uncertain. From germline, CDR1 is ENHRY and CDR2 SYGVKD. This CDR3 spans 13 amino acids. V was pared by 8 bases and J by 7 bases, with 15 bases between. The CDR3 DNA sequence: TGTGCCATCCGTCATGATACACCGCAGCCCCAGCATTTT. This gives the protein CAIRHDTPQPQHF.